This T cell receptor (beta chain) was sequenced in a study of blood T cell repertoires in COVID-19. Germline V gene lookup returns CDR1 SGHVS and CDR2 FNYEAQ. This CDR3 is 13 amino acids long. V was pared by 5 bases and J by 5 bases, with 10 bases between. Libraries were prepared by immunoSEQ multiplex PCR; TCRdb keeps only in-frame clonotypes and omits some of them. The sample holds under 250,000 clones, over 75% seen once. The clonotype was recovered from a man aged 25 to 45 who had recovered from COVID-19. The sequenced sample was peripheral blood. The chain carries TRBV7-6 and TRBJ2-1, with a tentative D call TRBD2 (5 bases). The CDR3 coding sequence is TGTGCCAGCAGCCGACCCGGGGACAATGAGCAGTTCTTC. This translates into CASSRPGDNEQFF.